This T cell receptor beta chain was retrieved from a study of T cell responses to AZD1222 COVID-19 vaccine. Details on this clone: Its antigen is currently unknown.

Study results and limitations: Clonal diversity was possibly underestimated, and the donors were mostly white British, with more females. Elevations in Spike-specific TCR breadth and depth followed administration of two AZD1222 doses.

V dropped 0 bases and J dropped 3 bases, with 12 bases sitting between them. The CDR3 loop spans 16 amino acids. The germline V gene encodes CDR1 MNHEY and CDR2 SMNVEV (reference sequence). TCRdb's copy holds only in-frame clones and misses some; the assay was immunoSEQ multiplex PCR. The data contain tens of thousands of clones, roughly 89% of them singletons. This TCR came from an adult who received the AZD1222 COVID-19 vaccine. The V gene is TRBV27, the J gene TRBJ2-1, with D perhaps TRBD1 or TRBD2 (5 bases each). The source was peripheral blood, collected 28 days after the second AZD1222 dose. CDR3 coding DNA: TGTGCCAGCAGTTTATCGGGACGGACAAGCTACAATGAGCAGTTCTTC. It translates to CASSLSGRTSYNEQFF.